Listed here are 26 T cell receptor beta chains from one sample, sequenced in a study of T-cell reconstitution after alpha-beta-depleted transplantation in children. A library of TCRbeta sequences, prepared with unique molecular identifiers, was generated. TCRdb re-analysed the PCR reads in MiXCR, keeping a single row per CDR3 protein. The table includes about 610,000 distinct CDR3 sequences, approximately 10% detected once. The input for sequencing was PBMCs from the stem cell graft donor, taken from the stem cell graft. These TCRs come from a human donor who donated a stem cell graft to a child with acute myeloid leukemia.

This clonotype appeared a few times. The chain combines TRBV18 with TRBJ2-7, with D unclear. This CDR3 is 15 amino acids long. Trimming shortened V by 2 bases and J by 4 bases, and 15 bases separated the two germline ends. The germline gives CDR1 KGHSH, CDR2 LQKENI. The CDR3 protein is CASSPTGSGGYEQYF. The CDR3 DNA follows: TGTGCCAGCTCACCAACGGGCTCCGGTGGTTACGAGCAGTACTTC.

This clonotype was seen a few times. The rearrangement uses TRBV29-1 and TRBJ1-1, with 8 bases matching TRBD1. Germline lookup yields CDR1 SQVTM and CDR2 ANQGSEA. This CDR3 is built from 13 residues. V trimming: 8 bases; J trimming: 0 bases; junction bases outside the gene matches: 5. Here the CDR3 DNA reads TGCAGCTCCCGGACAGGGATGAACACTGAAGCTTTCTTT. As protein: CSSRTGMNTEAFF.

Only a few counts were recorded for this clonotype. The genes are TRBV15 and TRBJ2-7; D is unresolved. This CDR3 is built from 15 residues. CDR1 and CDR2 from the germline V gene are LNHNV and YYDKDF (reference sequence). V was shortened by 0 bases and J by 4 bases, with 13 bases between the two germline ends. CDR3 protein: CATSRDSVDGYEQYF. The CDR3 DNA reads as TGTGCCACCAGCAGAGACTCGGTTGATGGTTACGAGCAGTACTTC.

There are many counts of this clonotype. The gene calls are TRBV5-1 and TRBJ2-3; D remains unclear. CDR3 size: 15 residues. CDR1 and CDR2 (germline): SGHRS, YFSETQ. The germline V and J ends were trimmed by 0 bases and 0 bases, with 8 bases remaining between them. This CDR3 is CASSLERPSTDTQYF. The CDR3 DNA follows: TGCGCCAGCAGCTTGGAGAGGCCGAGCACAGATACGCAGTATTTT. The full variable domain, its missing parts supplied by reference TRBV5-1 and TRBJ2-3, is KAGVTQTPRYLIKTRGQQVTLSCSPISGHRSVSWYQQTPGQGLQFLFEYFSETQRNKGNFPGRFSGRQFSNSRSEMNVSTLELGDSALYLCASSLERPSTDTQYFGPGTRLTVL.

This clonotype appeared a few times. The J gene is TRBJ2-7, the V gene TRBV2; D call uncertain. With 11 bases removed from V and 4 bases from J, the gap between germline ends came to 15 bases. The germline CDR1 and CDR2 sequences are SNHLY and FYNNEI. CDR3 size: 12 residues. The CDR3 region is CAGRSDTYEQYF. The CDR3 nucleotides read TGTGCCGGACGCTCTGACACATACGAGCAGTACTTC.

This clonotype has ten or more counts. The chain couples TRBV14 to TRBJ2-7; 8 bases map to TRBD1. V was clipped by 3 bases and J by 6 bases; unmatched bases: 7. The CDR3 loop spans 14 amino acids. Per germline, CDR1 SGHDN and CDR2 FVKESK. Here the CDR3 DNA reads TGTGCCAGCAGCCAGACGGGGACAGGCGGCGAGCAGTACTTC. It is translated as CASSQTGTGGEQYF.

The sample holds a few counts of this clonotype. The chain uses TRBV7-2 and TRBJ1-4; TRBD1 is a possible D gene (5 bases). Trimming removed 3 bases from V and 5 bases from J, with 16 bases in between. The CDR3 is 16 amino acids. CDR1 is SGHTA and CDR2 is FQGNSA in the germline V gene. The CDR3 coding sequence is TGTGCCAGCAGCTTTAGGGGACCGTCGGTCAATGAAAAACTGTTTTTT. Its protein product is CASSFRGPSVNEKLFF.

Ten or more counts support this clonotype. The CDR3, as DNA: TGCAGCGTTGAAGATCAGTGGGGCAGCGGATATGGCTACACCTTC. Translation gives CSVEDQWGSGYGYTF. This chain links TRBV29-1 with TRBJ1-2; a weak D match, TRBD1 (5 bases). The CDR3 extends over 15 amino acids. Germline-derived CDR1 and CDR2 are SQVTM and ANQGSEA. The V gene lost 0 bases and the J gene lost 5 bases, with 16 bases spanning the gap.

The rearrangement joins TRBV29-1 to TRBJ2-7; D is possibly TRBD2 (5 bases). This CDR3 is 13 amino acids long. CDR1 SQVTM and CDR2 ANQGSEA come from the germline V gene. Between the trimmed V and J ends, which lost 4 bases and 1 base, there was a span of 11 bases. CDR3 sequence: CSVAGVGSYEQYF. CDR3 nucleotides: TGCAGCGTTGCCGGGGTCGGGTCCTACGAGCAGTACTTC.

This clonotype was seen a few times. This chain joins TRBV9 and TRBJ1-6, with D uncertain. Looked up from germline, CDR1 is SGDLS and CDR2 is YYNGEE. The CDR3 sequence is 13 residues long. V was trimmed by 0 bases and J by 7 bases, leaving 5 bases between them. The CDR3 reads CASSVARNSPLHF. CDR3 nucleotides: TGTGCCAGCAGCGTAGCGCGGAATTCACCCCTCCACTTT. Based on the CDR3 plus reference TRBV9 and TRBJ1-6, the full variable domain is DSGVTQTPKHLITATGQRVTLRCSPRSGDLSVYWYQQSLDQGLQFLIQYYNGEERAKGNILERFSAQQFPDLHSELNLSSLELGDSALYFCASSVARNSPLHFGNGTRLTVT.

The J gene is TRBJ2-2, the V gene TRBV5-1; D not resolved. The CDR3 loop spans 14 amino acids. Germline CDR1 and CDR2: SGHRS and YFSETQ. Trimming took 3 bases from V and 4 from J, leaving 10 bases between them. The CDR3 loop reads CASSSFMVTGELFF. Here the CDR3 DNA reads TGCGCCAGCAGCTCGTTCATGGTCACCGGGGAGCTGTTTTTT.

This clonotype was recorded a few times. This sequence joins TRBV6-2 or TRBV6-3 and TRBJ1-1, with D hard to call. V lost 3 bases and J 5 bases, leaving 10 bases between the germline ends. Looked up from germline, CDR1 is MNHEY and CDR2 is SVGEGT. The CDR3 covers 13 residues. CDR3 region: CASSYLQETEAFF. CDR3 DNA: TGTGCCAGCAGTTATCTCCAGGAGACTGAAGCTTTCTTT.

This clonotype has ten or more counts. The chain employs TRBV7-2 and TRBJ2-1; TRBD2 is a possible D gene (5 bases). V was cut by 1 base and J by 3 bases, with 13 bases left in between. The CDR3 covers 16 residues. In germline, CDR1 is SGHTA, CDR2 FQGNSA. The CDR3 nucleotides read TGTGCCAGCAGCTTAGGTAGCAGCGGAAACTACAATGAGCAGTTCTTC. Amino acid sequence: CASSLGSSGNYNEQFF.

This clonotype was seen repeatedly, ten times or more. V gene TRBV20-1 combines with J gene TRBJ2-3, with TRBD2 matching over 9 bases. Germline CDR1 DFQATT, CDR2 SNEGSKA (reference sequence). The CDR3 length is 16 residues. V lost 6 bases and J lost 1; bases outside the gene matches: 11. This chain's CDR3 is CSAPLTSGSGTDTQYF. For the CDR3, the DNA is TGCAGTGCCCCCCTCACTAGCGGGTCGGGCACAGATACGCAGTATTTT.

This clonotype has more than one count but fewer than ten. CDR3 sequence reads: CSARAPRGGTTIYF. CDR3 DNA: TGCAGTGCTAGAGCTCCCCGGGGGGGGACCACCATATATTTT. The chain uses TRBV20-1 and TRBJ1-3, with D perhaps matching TRBD1 (5 bases). Trimming cost V 1 base and J 9 bases, with 16 bases left between them. Germline CDR1 DFQATT, CDR2 SNEGSKA (reference sequence). This CDR3 comprises 14 residues.

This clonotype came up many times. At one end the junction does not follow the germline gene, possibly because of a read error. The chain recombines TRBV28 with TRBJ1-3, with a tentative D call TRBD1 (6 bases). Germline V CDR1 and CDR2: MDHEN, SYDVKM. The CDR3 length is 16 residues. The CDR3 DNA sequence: TGTGCCAGTAGTTTAGCTGGACAGTACAAGGGAAACACCATATATTTT. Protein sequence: CASSLAGQYKGNTIYF.

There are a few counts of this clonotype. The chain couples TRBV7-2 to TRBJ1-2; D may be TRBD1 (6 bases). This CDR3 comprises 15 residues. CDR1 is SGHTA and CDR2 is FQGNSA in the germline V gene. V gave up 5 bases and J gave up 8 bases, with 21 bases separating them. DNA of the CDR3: TGTGCCAGCAGCCAGGGGATCGGGGGCTCAGGAGGCTACACCTTC. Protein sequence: CASSQGIGGSGGYTF.

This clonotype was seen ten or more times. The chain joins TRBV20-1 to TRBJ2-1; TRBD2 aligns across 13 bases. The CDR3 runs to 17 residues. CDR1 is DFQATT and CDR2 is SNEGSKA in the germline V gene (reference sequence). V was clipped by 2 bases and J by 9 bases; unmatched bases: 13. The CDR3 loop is CSARLITGLAGLGEQFF. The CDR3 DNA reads TGCAGTGCTAGACTCATTACGGGACTAGCGGGATTGGGTGAGCAGTTCTTC.

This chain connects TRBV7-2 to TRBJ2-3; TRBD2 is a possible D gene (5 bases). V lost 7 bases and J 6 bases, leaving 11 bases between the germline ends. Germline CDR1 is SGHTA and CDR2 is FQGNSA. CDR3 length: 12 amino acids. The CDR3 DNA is TGTGCCAGCACCCAACCGGGGGATACGCAGTATTTT. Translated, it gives CASTQPGDTQYF.

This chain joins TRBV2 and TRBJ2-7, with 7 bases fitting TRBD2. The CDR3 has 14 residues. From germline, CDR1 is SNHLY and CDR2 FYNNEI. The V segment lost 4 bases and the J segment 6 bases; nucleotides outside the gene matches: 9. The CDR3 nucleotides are TGTGCCAGCAGTGCGGTGGGAGGGCCGAGCGAGCAGTACTTC. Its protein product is CASSAVGGPSEQYF. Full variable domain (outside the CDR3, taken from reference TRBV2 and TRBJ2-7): EPEVTQTPSHQVTQMGQEVILRCVPISNHLYFYWYRQILGQKVEFLVSFYNNEISEKSEIFDDQFSVERPDGSNFTLKIRSTKLEDSAMYFCASSAVGGPSEQYFGPGTRLTVT.

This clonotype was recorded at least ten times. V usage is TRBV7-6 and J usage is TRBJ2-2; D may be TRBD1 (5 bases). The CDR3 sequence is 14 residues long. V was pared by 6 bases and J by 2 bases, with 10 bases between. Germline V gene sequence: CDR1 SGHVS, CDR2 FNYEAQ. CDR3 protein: CASRQTENTGELFF. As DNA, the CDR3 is TGTGCCAGCAGGCAGACAGAAAACACCGGGGAGCTGTTTTTT.

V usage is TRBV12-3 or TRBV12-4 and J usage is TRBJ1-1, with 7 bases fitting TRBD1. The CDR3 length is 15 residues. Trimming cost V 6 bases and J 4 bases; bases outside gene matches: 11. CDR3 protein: CASRSGGGMSTEAFF. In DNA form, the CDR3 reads TGTGCCAGCAGGTCAGGGGGGGGTATGAGCACTGAAGCTTTCTTT.

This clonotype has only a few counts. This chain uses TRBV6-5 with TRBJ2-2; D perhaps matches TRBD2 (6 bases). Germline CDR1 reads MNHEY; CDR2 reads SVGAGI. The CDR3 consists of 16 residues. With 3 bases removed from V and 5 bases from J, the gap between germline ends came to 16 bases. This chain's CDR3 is CASSYRSGVETGELFF. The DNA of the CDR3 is TGTGCCAGCAGTTATCGGTCGGGAGTTGAGACCGGGGAGCTGTTTTTT.

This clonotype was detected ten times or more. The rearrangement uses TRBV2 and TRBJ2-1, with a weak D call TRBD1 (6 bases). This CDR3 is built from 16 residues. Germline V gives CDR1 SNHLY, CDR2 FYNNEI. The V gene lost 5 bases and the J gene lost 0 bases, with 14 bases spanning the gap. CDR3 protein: CASSLQGSSSYNEQFF. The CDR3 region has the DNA TGTGCCAGCAGTTTACAGGGCTCGAGCTCCTACAATGAGCAGTTCTTC.

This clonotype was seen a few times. This CDR3 reads CSAGGQGGTDTQYF. The CDR3 DNA reads TGCAGTGCTGGCGGACAGGGAGGTACAGATACGCAGTATTTT. The rearrangement links TRBV20-1 to TRBJ2-3; TRBD1 matches at 8 bases. The CDR3 runs to 14 residues. V was clipped by 5 bases and J by 3 bases; unmatched bases: 7. The germline V gene has CDR1 DFQATT and CDR2 SNEGSKA (reference sequence).

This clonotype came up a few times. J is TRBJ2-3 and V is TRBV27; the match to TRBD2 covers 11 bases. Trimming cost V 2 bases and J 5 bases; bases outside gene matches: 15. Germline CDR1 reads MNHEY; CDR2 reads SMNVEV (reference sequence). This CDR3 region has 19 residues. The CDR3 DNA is TGTGCCAGCAGTTTAACGCTAGCGGGAGGTGACGACCGTGGAGATACGCAGTATTTT. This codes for CASSLTLAGGDDRGDTQYF.